Listed here is a single T cell receptor beta chain. Its antigen remains undetermined. No much larger clonotype is one base removed from it; base qualities were not supplied. V and J are trimmed by 5 bases and 11 bases, and the gene matches miss 7 bases of the junction. The CDR3 starts with the cysteine, ends with the phenylalanine, and has 13 residues. Left in the record is the CDR3 DNA by itself, 39 bases read in frame from the first base. Based on the germline V gene, the CDR1 and CDR2 sequences are SGHNT and YENEEA. Whole blood was collected in K2EDTA tubes by collaborating institutions according to the institutions' own protocols. Collaborator samples were shipped for TCRbeta analysis as frozen whole blood, isolated PBMCs, or DNA extracted from either sample type. TCRbeta CDR3 regions were amplified from genomic DNA by means of the immunoSEQ Assay, a bias-controlled multiplex PCR. The authors' analysis ran thus. The number of nucleated cells in each sample was estimated from the amplification of reference gene primers within the assay. To quantify the absolute abundance of each unique TCRbeta CDR3 rearrangement, sequence reads were collapsed and filtered. For each sample, productive Simpson clonality was calculated as the square root of Simpson's diversity index over productive rearrangements. TCRdb obtained this table from immuneACCESS and retained in-frame rearrangements with V and J assigned. These tables miss some clones; where compared with another copy, unresolved V genes account for less than half of the shortfall, and the remainder is unexplained. V and J calls and clone size are as listed in that table; D and trimming were resolved from the DNA. The sample records 90,000 to 120,000 clones, around 80% of which are singletons. 4.3% of the sample rests with the top ten.

These data originate in a study of blood T cell repertoires in COVID-19 (dated by TCRdb to between 2020 and 2021). Study-level background: The collaborator samples originated in the United States, Italy and Spain and spanned the acute and convalescent phases of COVID-19. The prospective study material was composed of cDNA or gDNA derived from T cells, B-cell-depleted T cells, or PBMCs. Deeply sampled blood TCRbeta repertoires from subjects exposed to, actively infected with, or recovered from COVID-19 were included in the dataset. The repertoires were released in a freely available public database meant as a resource for research on the immune response to SARS-CoV-2. The samples were drawn from the first 160 participants of the ongoing ImmuneRACE study and from more than 1,000 subjects provided by 6 global collaborators. Sample metadata almost always included a de-identified subject ID, COVID-19 status, age in years and sex. HLA class I and class II types, where available, came from metadata supplied by the sample provider rather than from assay-based typing. Summary of the overall study and its limitations: The quantity of clinical and demographic metadata differed by source and by participant and was supplied without curation.

The sequencing input was peripheral blood. The V gene is TRBV11-3 and the J gene is TRBJ2-3, and 10 junction bases match TRBD2. The clonotype originates from a man in his sixties or seventies with acute or convalescent COVID-19. Here the CDR3 is given as CASSPRTSGRQYF. The DNA sequence reads TGTGCCAGCAGCCCGCGGACTAGCGGCAGGCAGTATTTT.